This T cell receptor beta chain comes out of a study of shared clonotypes between healthy human individuals. Study information: The plates for each donor numbered three CD4 naive, three CD4 memory, two CD8 naive and one CD8 memory.

This clone occurred a few times. Its target is unknown. Study-level points and caveats: Rarefaction analysis demonstrated incomplete sorted-subset sequencing notwithstanding large depth.

Evenly divided among several immunoSEQ plates was the genomic DNA of each subset. The authors loaded around 190 ng DNA, roughly 27,000 T cell genomes, into sorted-subset replicate PCRs. Repertoires were generated with immunoSEQ multiplex PCR, while TCRdb's copy carries only in-frame clones and drops some. Of some 1.4 million clones in the sample, around 97% are singletons; the top ten hold more than 0.9%. V gave up 5 bases and J gave up 5 bases, with 22 bases separating them. Per the germline V gene, CDR1 is SEHNR and CDR2 is FQNEAQ (reference sequence). This CDR3 has 16 amino acids. This clonotype was obtained from a man aged 25 to 40 in good health. The rearrangement joins TRBV7-9 to TRBJ2-7; possibly TRBD2 for D (6 bases). The sequenced material came from naive CD4+ T cells sorted from blood. Subset reported: CD45RA+ positively selected. CDR3 nucleotide sequence: TGTGCCAGCAGCCCGACCATGGGCACTAGCCCCCACGAGCAGTACTTC. As protein: CASSPTMGTSPHEQYF.